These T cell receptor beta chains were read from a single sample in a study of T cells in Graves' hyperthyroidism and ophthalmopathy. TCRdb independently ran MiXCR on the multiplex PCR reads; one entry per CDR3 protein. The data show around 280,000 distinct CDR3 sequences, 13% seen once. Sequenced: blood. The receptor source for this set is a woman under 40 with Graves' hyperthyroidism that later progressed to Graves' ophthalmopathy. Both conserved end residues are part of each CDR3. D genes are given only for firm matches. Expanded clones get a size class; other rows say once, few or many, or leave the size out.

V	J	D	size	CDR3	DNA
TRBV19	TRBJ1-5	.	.	CASRRDGAGGQPQHF	TGTGCCAGTAGGAGGGACGGCGCTGGCGGCCAGCCCCAGCATTTT
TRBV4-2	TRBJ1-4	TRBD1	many	CASSQETGATNEKLFF	TGTGCCAGCAGCCAAGAAACAGGGGCAACTAATGAAAAACTGTTTTTT
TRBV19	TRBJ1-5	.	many	CASSMAIGLFQPQHF	TGTGCCAGTAGTATGGCGATCGGGCTGTTTCAGCCCCAGCATTTT
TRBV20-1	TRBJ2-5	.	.	CSARNPGVETQYF	TGCAGTGCTAGAAACCCGGGAGTGGAGACCCAGTACTTC
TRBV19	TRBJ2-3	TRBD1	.	CASSSAGTGVHKGTQYF	TGTGCCAGTAGTTCCGCCGGGACAGGGGTTCACAAGGGTACGCAGTATTTT
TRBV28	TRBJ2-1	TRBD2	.	CATIPLAGEHIEQLF	TGTGCCACCATCCCTCTAGCGGGAGAACACATTGAGCAGCTCTTC
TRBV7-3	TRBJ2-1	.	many	CASSLKSGLYNEQFF	TGTGCCAGCAGCTTAAAGAGCGGACTCTACAATGAGCAGTTCTTC
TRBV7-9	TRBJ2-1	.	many	CASSLAAAGRAYNEQFF	TGTGCCAGCAGCTTAGCGGCCGCGGGGAGAGCCTACAATGAGCAGTTCTTC
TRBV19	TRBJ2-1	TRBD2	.	CASSIVLSGTFYNEQFF	TGTGCCAGTAGTATAGTCCTTAGCGGGACCTTCTACAATGAGCAGTTCTTC
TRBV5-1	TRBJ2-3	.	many	CASSSDTGPTQYF	TGCGCCAGCAGCTCGGACACAGGGCCCACGCAGTATTTT
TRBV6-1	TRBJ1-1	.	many	CASSFPLTFRGGNTEAFF	TGTGCCAGCAGCTTTCCCCTTACTTTTAGGGGTGGGAACACTGAAGCTTTCTTT
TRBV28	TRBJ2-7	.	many	CASSLGENYEQYF	TGTGCCAGCAGCCTGGGGGAGAACTACGAGCAGTACTTC
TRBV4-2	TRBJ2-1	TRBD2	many	CASSHQTSGSYNEQFF	TGTGCCAGCAGCCACCAGACTAGCGGGAGTTACAATGAGCAGTTCTTC
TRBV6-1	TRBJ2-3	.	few	CASSEDTQYF	TGTGCCAGCAGTGAGGATACGCAGTATTTT
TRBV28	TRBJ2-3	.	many	CASSLSFRDTQYF	TGTGCCAGCAGTTTAAGTTTTCGAGATACGCAGTATTTT
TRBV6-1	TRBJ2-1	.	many	CASSDAGEEQFF	TGTGCCAGCAGTGATGCTGGGGAAGAGCAGTTCTTC
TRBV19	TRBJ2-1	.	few	CASSIGTSGFNEQFF	TGTGCCAGTAGTATAGGCACCAGCGGGTTCAATGAGCAGTTCTTC
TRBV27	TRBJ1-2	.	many	CASSFLGPTYGYTF	TGTGCCAGCAGTTTTCTCGGACCAACCTATGGCTACACCTTC
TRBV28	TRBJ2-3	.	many	CASSSDTGTTDTQYF	TGTGCCAGCAGTTCCGATACCGGGACCACAGATACGCAGTATTTT
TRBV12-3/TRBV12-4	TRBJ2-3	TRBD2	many	CASSYLAGESDTQYF	TGTGCCAGCAGCTATCTAGCGGGAGAATCAGATACGCAGTATTTT
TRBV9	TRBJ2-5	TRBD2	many	CASSASGGPQETQYF	TGTGCCAGCAGCGCTAGCGGGGGCCCCCAAGAGACCCAGTACTTC
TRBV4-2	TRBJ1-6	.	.	CASSQTVTSPLHF	TGTGCCAGCAGCCAGACAGTCACTTCACCCCTCCACTTT
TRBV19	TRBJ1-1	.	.	CASSIGAASTEAFF	TGTGCCAGTAGTATAGGGGCAGCTAGTACTGAAGCTTTCTTT
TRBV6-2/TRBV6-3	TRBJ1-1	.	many	CASSYTQRLGLITEAFF	TGTGCCAGCAGTTACACACAACGCCTGGGATTAATCACTGAAGCTTTCTTT
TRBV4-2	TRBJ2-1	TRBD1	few	CASSQVDREGNEQFF	TGTGCCAGCAGTCAAGTGGACAGGGAAGGCAATGAGCAGTTCTTC
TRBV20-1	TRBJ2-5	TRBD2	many	CSASSLAVPQETQYF	TGCAGTGCTAGTAGTCTAGCGGTACCTCAAGAGACCCAGTACTTC
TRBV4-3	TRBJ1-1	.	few	CASSQDAKYTEAFF	TGCGCCAGCAGCCAAGACGCAAAATACACTGAAGCTTTCTTT
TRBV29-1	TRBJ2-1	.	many	CSAGGADEGHYNEQFF	TGCAGCGCCGGCGGGGCAGACGAGGGTCACTACAATGAGCAGTTCTTC
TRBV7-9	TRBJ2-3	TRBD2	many	CASSSPPRSGMSAADTQYF	TGTGCCAGCAGCTCCCCCCCGCGGAGCGGGATGAGTGCCGCAGATACGCAGTATTTT
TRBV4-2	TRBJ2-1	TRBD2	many	CASSPTSALYNEQFF	TGTGCCAGCAGCCCGACTAGCGCCCTTTACAATGAGCAGTTCTTC
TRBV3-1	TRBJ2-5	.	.	CASSPRTIKETQYF	TGTGCCAGCAGCCCACGGACAATTAAAGAGACCCAGTACTTC
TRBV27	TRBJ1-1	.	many	CASGAHPNTEAFF	TGTGCCAGCGGAGCACATCCGAACACTGAAGCTTTCTTT
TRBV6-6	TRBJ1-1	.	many	CASSYSGLGTEAFF	TGTGCCAGCAGTTACTCGGGATTGGGGACTGAAGCTTTCTTT
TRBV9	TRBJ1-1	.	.	CASSVASGVSTEAFF	TGTGCCAGCAGCGTAGCGTCAGGCGTGAGTACTGAAGCTTTCTTT
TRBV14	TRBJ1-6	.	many	CASSQVGTRNINSPLHF	TGTGCCAGCAGCCAAGTGGGGACACGGAACATTAATTCACCCCTCCACTTT
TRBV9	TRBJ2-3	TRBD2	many	CASSAGGGRAPDTQYF	TGTGCCAGCAGTGCGGGCGGAGGGAGGGCCCCAGATACGCAGTATTTT